The entry below describes one T cell receptor (beta chain). The record originates from a study of cytomegalovirus exposure and HLA in healthy donors. CDR3 length: 14 residues. Germline CDR1 SGHRS, CDR2 YFSETQ. V gave up 0 bases and J gave up 3 bases, with 9 bases separating them. The PCR ran on 60 Vbeta and 13 Jbeta primers. Profiled with immunoSEQ multiplex PCR; TCRdb holds only in-frame clones, not every one. The top ten clones hold almost 8.5% of a sample with approximately 110,000 clones, 67% of them seen once. The sequencing sample was made of PBMCs. This clonotype originated in a man in his late teens or twenties in good health and CMV-seropositive. V and J are TRBV5-1 and TRBJ1-2, with unresolved D. The CDR3 loop reads CASSLGQRDYGYTF. For the CDR3, the DNA is TGCGCCAGCAGCTTGGGGCAGCGGGACTATGGCTACACCTTC. The full variable domain, with the rest looked up from reference TRBV5-1 and TRBJ1-2, is KAGVTQTPRYLIKTRGQQVTLSCSPISGHRSVSWYQQTPGQGLQFLFEYFSETQRNKGNFPGRFSGRQFSNSRSEMNVSTLELGDSALYLCASSLGQRDYGYTFGSGTRLTVV.